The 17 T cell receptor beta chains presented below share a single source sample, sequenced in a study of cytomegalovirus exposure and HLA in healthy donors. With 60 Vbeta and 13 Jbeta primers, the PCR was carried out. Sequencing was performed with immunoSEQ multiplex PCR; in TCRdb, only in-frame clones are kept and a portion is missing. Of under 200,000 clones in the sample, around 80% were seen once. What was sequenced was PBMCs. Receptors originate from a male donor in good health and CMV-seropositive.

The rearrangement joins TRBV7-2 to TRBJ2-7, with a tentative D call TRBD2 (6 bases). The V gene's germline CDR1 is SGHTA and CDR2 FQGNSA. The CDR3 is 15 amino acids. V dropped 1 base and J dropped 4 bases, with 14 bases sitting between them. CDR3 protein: CASSLGGVGLYEQYF. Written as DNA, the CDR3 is TGTGCCAGCAGCTTAGGCGGGGTAGGGTTGTACGAGCAGTACTTC.

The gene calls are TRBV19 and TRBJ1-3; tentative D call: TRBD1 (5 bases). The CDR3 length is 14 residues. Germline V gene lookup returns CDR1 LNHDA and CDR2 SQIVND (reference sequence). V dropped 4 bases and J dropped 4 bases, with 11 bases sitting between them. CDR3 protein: CASSTRQGGNTIYF. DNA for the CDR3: TGTGCCAGTAGTACACGGCAGGGAGGAAACACCATATATTTT.

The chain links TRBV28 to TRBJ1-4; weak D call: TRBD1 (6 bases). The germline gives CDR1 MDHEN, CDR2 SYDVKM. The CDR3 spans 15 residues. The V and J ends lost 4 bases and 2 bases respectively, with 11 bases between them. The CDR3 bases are TGTGCCAGCAGTTCAGGGGTCGGGACTAATGAAAAACTGTTTTTT. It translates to CASSSGVGTNEKLFF.

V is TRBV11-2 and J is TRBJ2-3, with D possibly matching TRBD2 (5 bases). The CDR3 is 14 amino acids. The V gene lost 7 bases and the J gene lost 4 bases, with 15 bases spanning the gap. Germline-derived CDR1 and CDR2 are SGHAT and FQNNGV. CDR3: CASTERGRADTQYF. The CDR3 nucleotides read TGTGCCAGCACCGAAAGAGGGCGGGCAGATACGCAGTATTTT.

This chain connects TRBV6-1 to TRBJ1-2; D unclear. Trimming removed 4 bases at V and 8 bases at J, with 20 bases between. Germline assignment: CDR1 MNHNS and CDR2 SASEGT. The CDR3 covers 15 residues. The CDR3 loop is CASSGPLHGGGGYTF. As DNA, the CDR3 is TGTGCCAGCAGTGGGCCACTGCATGGCGGTGGGGGCTACACCTTC.

CDR3 sequence: CASSLAGLAGPTDTQYF. Here the CDR3 DNA reads TGTGCCAGCAGCTTGGCCGGACTAGCGGGACCCACAGATACGCAGTATTTT. The chain joins TRBV5-4 to TRBJ2-3; 12 nucleotides agree with TRBD2. Per the germline V gene, CDR1 is SGHNT and CDR2 is YYREEE (reference sequence). The CDR3 extends over 17 amino acids. Losses at the gene ends were 0 bases for V and 2 bases for J; bases not matched to a gene: 4.

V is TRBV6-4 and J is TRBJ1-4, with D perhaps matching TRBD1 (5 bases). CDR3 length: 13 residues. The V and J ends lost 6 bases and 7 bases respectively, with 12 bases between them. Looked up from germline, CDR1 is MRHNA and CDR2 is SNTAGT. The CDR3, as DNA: TGTGCCAGCAGCTGGGGGGTCGGTGAAAAACTGTTTTTT. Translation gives CASSWGVGEKLFF.

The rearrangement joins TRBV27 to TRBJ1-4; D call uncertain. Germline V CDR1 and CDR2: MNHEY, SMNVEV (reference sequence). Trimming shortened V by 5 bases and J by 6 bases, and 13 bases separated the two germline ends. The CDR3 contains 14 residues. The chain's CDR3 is CASSPVRGDEKLFF. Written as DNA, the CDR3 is TGTGCCAGCAGTCCCGTTCGCGGAGATGAAAAACTGTTTTTT.

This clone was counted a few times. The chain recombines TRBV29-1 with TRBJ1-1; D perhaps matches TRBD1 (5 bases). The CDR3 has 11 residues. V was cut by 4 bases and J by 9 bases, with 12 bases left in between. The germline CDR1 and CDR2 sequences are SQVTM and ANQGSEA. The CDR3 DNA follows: TGCAGCGTTGCAGGGCCACTTCAAGCTTTCTTT. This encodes CSVAGPLQAFF.

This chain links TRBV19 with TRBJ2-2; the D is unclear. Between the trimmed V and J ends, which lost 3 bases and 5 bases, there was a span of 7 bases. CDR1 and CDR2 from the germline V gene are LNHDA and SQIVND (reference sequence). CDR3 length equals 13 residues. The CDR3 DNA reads TGTGCCAGTAGTATCGCGCATACCGGGGAGCTGTTTTTT. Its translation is CASSIAHTGELFF.

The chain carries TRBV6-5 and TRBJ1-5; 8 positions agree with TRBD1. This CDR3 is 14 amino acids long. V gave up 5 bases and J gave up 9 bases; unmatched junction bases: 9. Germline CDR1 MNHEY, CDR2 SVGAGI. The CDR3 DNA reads TGTGCCAGCAGTCCCAGGGGGCTGGAACCGCCCCAGCATTTT. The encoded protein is CASSPRGLEPPQHF.

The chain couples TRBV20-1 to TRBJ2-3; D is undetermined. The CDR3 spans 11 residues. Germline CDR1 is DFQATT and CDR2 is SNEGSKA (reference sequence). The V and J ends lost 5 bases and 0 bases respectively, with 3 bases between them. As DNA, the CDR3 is TGCAGTGCTCGTAGCACAGATACGCAGTATTTT. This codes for CSARSTDTQYF.

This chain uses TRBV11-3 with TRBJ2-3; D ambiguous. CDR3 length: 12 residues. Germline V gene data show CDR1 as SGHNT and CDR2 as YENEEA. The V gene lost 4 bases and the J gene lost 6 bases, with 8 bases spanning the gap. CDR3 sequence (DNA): TGTGCCAGCAGCTCCCTAAAGGATACGCAGTATTTT. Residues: CASSSLKDTQYF. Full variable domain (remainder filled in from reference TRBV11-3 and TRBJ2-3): EAGVVQSPRYKIIEKKQPVAFWCNPISGHNTLYWYLQNLGQGPELLIRYENEEAVDDSQLPKDRFSAERLKGVDSTLKIQPAELGDSAVYLCASSSLKDTQYFGPGTRLTVL.

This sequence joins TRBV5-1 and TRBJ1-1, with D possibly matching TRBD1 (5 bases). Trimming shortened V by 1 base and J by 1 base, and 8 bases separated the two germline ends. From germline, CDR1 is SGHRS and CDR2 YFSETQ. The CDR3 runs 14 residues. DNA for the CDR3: TGCGCCAGCAGCTTGTCGGGGGGGAACACTGAAGCTTTCTTT. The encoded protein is CASSLSGGNTEAFF. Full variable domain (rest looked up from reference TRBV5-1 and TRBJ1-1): KAGVTQTPRYLIKTRGQQVTLSCSPISGHRSVSWYQQTPGQGLQFLFEYFSETQRNKGNFPGRFSGRQFSNSRSEMNVSTLELGDSALYLCASSLSGGNTEAFFGQGTRLTVV.

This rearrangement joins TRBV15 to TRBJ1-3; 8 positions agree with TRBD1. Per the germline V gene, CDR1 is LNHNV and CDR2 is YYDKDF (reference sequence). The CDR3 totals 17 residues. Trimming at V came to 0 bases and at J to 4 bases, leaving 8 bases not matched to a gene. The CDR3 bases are TGTGCCACCAGCAGAGATGCAGGGGGCAAAGGAGGAAACACCATATATTTT. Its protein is CATSRDAGGKGGNTIYF.

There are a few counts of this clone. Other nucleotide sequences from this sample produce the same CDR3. CDR3 coding DNA: TGTGCCAGCAGTTACGACAGCAACTATGGCTACACCTTC. This translates into CASSYDSNYGYTF. V and J are TRBV6-5 and TRBJ1-2, with D tentatively TRBD1 (5 bases). From germline, CDR1 is MNHEY and CDR2 SVGAGI. This CDR3 spans 13 amino acids. Trimming removed 2 bases at V and 2 bases at J, with 6 bases between.

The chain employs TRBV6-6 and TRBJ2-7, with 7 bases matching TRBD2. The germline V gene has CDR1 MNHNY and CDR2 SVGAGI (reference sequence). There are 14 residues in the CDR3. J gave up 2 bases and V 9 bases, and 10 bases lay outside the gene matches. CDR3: CASQSSGPTYEQYF. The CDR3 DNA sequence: TGTGCCAGTCAATCTAGCGGTCCTACCTACGAGCAGTACTTC.